Following are 20 T cell receptor beta chains from one sample sequenced in a study of CD8+CD57+ T cells in acquired aplastic anemia. CDR3 and TCR beta VDJ profiling relied on genomic DNA as the template. TCRdb passed the reads through MiXCR, listing each CDR3 protein once. This sample has 400,000 to 450,000 distinct CDR3 sequences, with roughly 64% found just once. The sample was sorted CD4+, CD8+, or CD8+CD57+ T cells (not recorded which) from PBMCs. The receptor source for this set is a human donor in good health, serving as a control.

In DNA form, the CDR3 reads TGTGCCAGCAGCTTAGATGAGACTGAAGCTTTCTTT. It specifies CASSLDETEAFF. The chain recombines TRBV7-9 with TRBJ1-1; D gene uncertain. CDR3 length: 12 amino acids. The V end was cut by 1 base, the J end by 5 bases, with 5 bases between. CDR1 is SEHNR and CDR2 is FQNEAQ in the germline V gene (reference sequence).

This clonotype was observed once. The chain joins TRBV20-1 to TRBJ2-5, with TRBD1 matching 10 bases. Germline-derived CDR1 and CDR2 are DFQATT and SNEGSKA (reference sequence). This CDR3 comprises 14 residues. As DNA, the CDR3 is TGCAGCACTACCGGGACAGGGGCGTCGGAGACCCAGTACTTC. Translated, it gives CSTTGTGASETQYF.

V is TRBV5-1 and J is TRBJ2-3; 8 bases agree with TRBD2. V trimming: 5 bases; J trimming: 6 bases; junction bases outside the gene matches: 14. CDR1 is SGHRS, CDR2 YFSETQ, per germline. This CDR3 is built from 16 residues. The CDR3 region has the DNA TGCGCCAGCAGTCCGGATCGGGGGGGGCGTTTGGATACGCAGTATTTT. This translates into CASSPDRGGRLDTQYF.

Regarding this clonotype: A much bigger clone sits one base away, suggesting this may be a read error. V gene TRBV6-5 combines with J gene TRBJ1-1; unclear D gene. Germline loops: CDR1 MNHEY, CDR2 SVGAGI. V lost 0 bases and J lost 0, with 5 bases in between. This CDR3 region has 14 residues. The CDR3 loop is CASSYSGLNTEAFF. The DNA for the CDR3 is TGTGCCAGCAGTTACTCAGGGCTGAACACTGAAGCTTTCTTT.

There are many counts of this clonotype. The gene calls are TRBV6-2 or TRBV6-3 and TRBJ1-2; D gene ambiguous. Trimming took off 2 bases at V and 4 bases at J, with 2 bases between the two ends. Germline V lookup: CDR1 MNHEY, CDR2 SVGEGT. There are 11 residues in the CDR3. The DNA for the CDR3 is TGTGCCAGCAGTTACAGCTATGGCTACACCTTC. Its translation is CASSYSYGYTF.

Note on this clonotype: At one end, the junction sequence differs from germline, possibly due to a read error. The rearrangement uses TRBV7-2 and TRBJ1-1; D not resolved. CDR1 and CDR2 from the germline V gene are SGHTA and FQGNSA. This CDR3 is built from 14 residues. CDR3 DNA: TGTGCCAGCAGCTTGGAACTGGTCAGGACTGAGGCTTTCTTT. Its protein product is CASSLELVRTEAFF.

V is TRBV7-3 and J is TRBJ1-1, with a tentative D call TRBD1 (6 bases). The CDR3 totals 14 residues. Germline CDR1 and CDR2: SGHTA and FQGTGA. V lost 5 bases to trimming and J lost 4 bases, with 14 bases between them. The CDR3 sequence is CASSAHKGGTEAFF. The CDR3 nucleotides are TGTGCCAGCAGCGCACATAAGGGGGGCACTGAAGCTTTCTTT.

This rearrangement joins TRBV9 to TRBJ2-7; D possibly corresponds to TRBD2 (7 bases). The CDR3 is 16 residues long. Germline CDR1 SGDLS, CDR2 YYNGEE. Trimming left V 4 bases short and J 8 bases short, with 25 bases between. DNA of the CDR3: TGTGCCAGCAGCATCCCTTGCGGGGGCCCCCCCGAACAGCAGTACTTC. It specifies CASSIPCGGPPEQQYF.

This clonotype has a handful of counts. One base away lies a much larger clone, so this may be a sequencing read error. The chain recombines TRBV9 with TRBJ2-7, with a weak D call TRBD2 (6 bases). Per the germline V gene, CDR1 is SGDLS and CDR2 is YYNGEE. V gave up 7 bases and J gave up 1 base, with 18 bases separating them. The CDR3 contains 15 residues. CDR3 in amino acids: CASGEAGTVSYEQYF. The CDR3, as DNA: TGTGCCAGCGGCGAGGCCGGGACTGTATCCTACGAGCAGTACTTC.

The chain couples TRBV20-1 to TRBJ2-2; 11 nucleotides align to TRBD2. Germline V gives CDR1 DFQATT, CDR2 SNEGSKA (reference sequence). V gave up 5 bases and J gave up 0 bases; unmatched junction bases: 2. CDR3 length: 15 residues. The CDR3 spells CSALAGGANTGELFF. CDR3 DNA: TGCAGTGCTCTAGCGGGGGGCGCGAACACCGGGGAGCTGTTTTTT.

As concerns this clonotype: The CDR3 does not end in the conserved phenylalanine or tryptophan, so this is likely a read error. No DNA is shown, since the ends of the CDR3 on it are uncertain; the CDR3 is the one TCRdb lists. The chain has TRBV7-9 and TRBJ1-4. The CDR3 spans 13 amino acids, including both terminal residues. Germline V gene sequence: CDR1 SEHNR, CDR2 FQNEAQ (reference sequence). CDR3 region: CASSYKETQYFGP.

The chain joins TRBV11-1 to TRBJ2-7; D gene ambiguous. The CDR3 runs to 13 residues. The germline CDR1 and CDR2 sequences are SGHAT and FQDESV (reference sequence). Trimming pared 4 bases from V and 2 bases from J, leaving 9 bases between. CDR3 sequence reads: CASSSPTAYEQYF. The CDR3 nucleotides are TGTGCCAGCAGCTCACCGACCGCCTACGAGCAGTACTTC.

This chain links TRBV5-4 with TRBJ1-2, with no clear D. Trimming pared 3 bases from V and 2 bases from J, leaving 14 bases between. CDR3 length: 15 amino acids. CDR1 is SGHNT, CDR2 YYREEE, per germline (reference sequence). This CDR3 is CASSWAGEDNYGYTF. The CDR3 nucleotides read TGTGCCAGCAGCTGGGCTGGCGAGGACAACTATGGCTACACCTTC.

This clonotype came up many times. The chain recombines TRBV5-5 with TRBJ2-2, with 9 bases fitting TRBD1. The ends lost 4 bases at V and 1 base at J; junction bases unmatched: 5. The CDR3 loop spans 16 amino acids. Germline values: CDR1 SGHKS, CDR2 YYEKEE (reference sequence). The CDR3 reads CASSHQGQGNTGELFF. The CDR3 DNA sequence: TGTGCCAGCAGCCACCAGGGACAGGGGAACACCGGGGAGCTGTTTTTT.

With respect to this clonotype: A read error may account for a junction end that differs from germline. The chain couples TRBV20-1 to TRBJ1-3; perhaps TRBD1 as D (6 bases). There are 18 residues in the CDR3. Germline V gene lookup returns CDR1 DFQATT and CDR2 SNEGSKA (reference sequence). The CDR3 protein is CSARDHQGSTGMGNTIYF. CDR3 DNA sequence: TGCAGCGCTAGAGATCATCAGGGGAGTACAGGTATGGGAAACACCATATATTTT.

This clonotype was seen ten or more times. V and J are TRBV20-1 and TRBJ1-5; D not certain. V lost 2 bases and J 0 bases, leaving 8 bases between the germline ends. This CDR3 region has 14 residues. Per germline, CDR1 DFQATT and CDR2 SNEGSKA (reference sequence). CDR3 region: CSARQPDSNQPQHF. In DNA, the CDR3 is TGCAGTGCTAGACAGCCGGATAGCAATCAGCCCCAGCATTTT.

Note on this clonotype: A read error may account for a junction end that differs from germline. The V call is TRBV2, the J call TRBJ1-1, with D tentatively TRBD1 (5 bases). The germline V gene has CDR1 SNHLY and CDR2 FYNNEI. The CDR3 loop spans 14 amino acids. Here the CDR3 reads CASSVGERNTEAFF. The CDR3 DNA reads as TGTGCCAGCAGCGTAGGGGAGAGGAACACTGAAGCCTTCTTT.

V usage is TRBV5-1 and J usage is TRBJ2-7; tentative D call: TRBD2 (7 bases). This CDR3 is built from 16 residues. V was cut by 0 bases and J by 3 bases, with 16 bases left in between. Germline V gene lookup returns CDR1 SGHRS and CDR2 YFSETQ. CDR3 sequence reads: CASSLDGGGAYYEQYF. The CDR3 DNA reads as TGCGCCAGCAGCTTGGATGGCGGGGGCGCCTACTACGAGCAGTACTTC.

V gene TRBV7-3 combines with J gene TRBJ2-7; 8 bases are a match to TRBD2. The CDR3 is 14 amino acids. The J segment lost 12 bases and the V segment lost 5 bases, leaving 15 bases of the junction unmatched. CDR1 and CDR2 (germline): SGHTA, FQGTGA. The CDR3 DNA follows: TGTGCCAGCAGCGCCCGGGGACGGGGGGGACTGTGGTACTTC. Protein: CASSARGRGGLWYF.

J is TRBJ2-2 and V is TRBV5-1; TRBD2 matches at 11 bases. The CDR3 spans 20 residues. Germline trimming cut 4 bases from V and 4 bases from J; bases unmatched to any gene: 18. CDR1 SGHRS and CDR2 YFSETQ come from the germline V gene. For the CDR3, the DNA is TGCGCCAGCAGCCAGGCCCCGCCTCTAGCGGGGGGCCGGGGCACCGGGGAGCTGTTTTTT. Its protein product is CASSQAPPLAGGRGTGELFF.